Listed here are 8 T cell receptor beta chains from one sample, sequenced in a study of cytomegalovirus exposure and HLA in healthy donors. PCR amplification relied on 60 Vbeta primers (plus 13 Jbeta primers). Generated by immunoSEQ multiplex PCR, the TCRdb table keeps only in-frame clones and is missing some. The data hold around 120,000 clones, with less than 85% observed a single time. The specimen sequenced was PBMCs. The receptors were sampled from a male donor in good health and CMV-seronegative.

CDR3: CASSEGGGRGLYEQYF. As DNA, the CDR3 is TGCGCCAGCAGTGAGGGGGGGGGCAGGGGACTTTACGAGCAGTACTTC. The chain is built from TRBV10-2 and TRBJ2-7, with D perhaps TRBD2 (7 bases). The CDR3 is made up of 16 amino acids. Looked up from germline, CDR1 is WSHSY and CDR2 is SAAADI. Trimming pared 2 bases from V and 4 bases from J, leaving 18 bases between.

The V call is TRBV5-6, the J call TRBJ2-7, with D perhaps matching TRBD2 (6 bases). Trimming left V 3 bases short and J 4 bases short, with 23 bases between. The CDR3 consists of 17 residues. In germline, CDR1 is SGHDT, CDR2 YYEEEE. This CDR3 is CASSSTYRDSGGYEQYF. CDR3 nucleotide sequence: TGTGCCAGCAGCTCCACCTACCGGGACTCCGGGGGTTACGAGCAGTACTTC.

The chain is built from TRBV4-2 and TRBJ2-5, with TRBD2 as a possible D gene (5 bases). The V and J ends lost 2 bases and 4 bases respectively, with 14 bases between them. The CDR3 totals 15 residues. Germline V gene data show CDR1 as LGHNA and CDR2 as YNFKEQ. CDR3 residues: CASSQRADFGETQYF. CDR3 coding DNA: TGTGCCAGCAGCCAACGAGCGGACTTCGGAGAGACCCAGTACTTC.

The chain uses TRBV4-1 and TRBJ2-7; 9 bases agree with TRBD1. Germline V gene data show CDR1 as MGHRA and CDR2 as YSYEKL. The CDR3 spans 17 residues. V dropped 4 bases and J dropped 1; count of bases not matched to a gene: 11. The CDR3 sequence: CASSRPGQGLLSYEQYF. The DNA for the CDR3 is TGCGCCAGCAGCCGCCCGGGACAGGGATTACTATCCTACGAGCAGTACTTC.

This clone was picked up a small number of times. At one end the junction does not follow the germline gene, possibly because of a read error. The chain is built from TRBV7-9 and TRBJ1-1, with D maybe TRBD1 (5 bases). The CDR3 is 15 amino acids. Germline CDR1 reads SEHNR; CDR2 reads FQNEAQ (reference sequence). Written as DNA, the CDR3 is TGTTCCAGCAGCTTACACTCGCGGGGGGGGACTGAAGCTTTCTTT. It is translated as CSSSLHSRGGTEAFF. The variable domain in full, completed from reference TRBV7-9 and TRBJ1-1, reads DTGVSQNPRHKITKRGQNVTFRCDPISEHNRLYWYRQTLGQGPEFLTYFQNEAQLEKSRLLSDRFSAERPKGSFSTLEIQRTEQGDSAMYLCSSSLHSRGGTEAFFGQGTRLTVV.

The V and J genes are TRBV7-8 and TRBJ2-5; D unresolved. The J call is in doubt because the DNA end fits TRBJ2-7 better. The CDR3 has 15 residues. Germline V CDR1 and CDR2: SGHVS, FQNEAQ. CDR3 coding DNA: TGTGCCAGCAGCTTAGTATCCCGAGCCTCCTACGAGCAGTACTTC. The encoded protein is CASSLVSRASYEQYF.

This clone was observed a few times. The chain uses TRBV7-3 and TRBJ1-1, with a weak D call TRBD1 (5 bases). Germline CDR1 reads SGHTA; CDR2 reads FQGTGA. V shed 5 bases and J shed 0 bases, with 13 bases lying between them. CDR3 size: 15 residues. Here the CDR3 DNA reads TGTGCCAGCAGCCCACCGGGGGGTTTGAACACTGAAGCTTTCTTT. As protein: CASSPPGGLNTEAFF.

This chain links TRBV2 with TRBJ2-7; the match to TRBD1 covers 10 bases. J gave up 5 bases and V 4 bases, and 2 bases lay outside the gene matches. The length of the CDR3 is 13 residues. Germline V gene data show CDR1 as SNHLY and CDR2 as FYNNEI. This chain's CDR3 is CASSGQGADEQYF. In DNA, the CDR3 is TGTGCCAGCAGTGGACAGGGGGCGGACGAGCAGTACTTC.